This T cell receptor beta chain was profiled in a study of PD-1 blockade in classical Hodgkin lymphoma. Study findings and constraints: Before treatment, complete responders showed about the same diversity as newly diagnosed patients.

With 0 bases removed from V and 4 bases from J, the gap between germline ends came to 13 bases. Germline lookup yields CDR1 LGHNA and CDR2 YNFKEQ. The CDR3 length is 16 residues. Each patient relapsed following autologous stem cell transplantation, and prior brentuximab vedotin exposure differed. Classifying best responses yielded complete response, partial response or progressive disease. Clones were sequenced by immunoSEQ multiplex PCR, and TCRdb holds only the in-frame ones, with some missing. The data contain tens of thousands of clones, around 75% of them singletons. Of note for this clone: The antigen is undetermined.

This TCR derives from a human donor with classical Hodgkin lymphoma. The genes are TRBV4-2 and TRBJ1-5; D is perhaps TRBD1 (6 bases). The source was peripheral blood mononuclear cells (PBMCs), collected at baseline. CDR3: CASSQDLGQRNQPQHF. The DNA for the CDR3 is TGTGCCAGCAGCCAAGATTTGGGACAACGTAATCAGCCCCAGCATTTT.